One T cell receptor beta chain is described in this entry. Measured with immunoSEQ multiplex PCR; TCRdb has only the in-frame clones, and not every one. The sample has about 220,000 clones, about 85% seen once. The sample originates from a study of blood T cell repertoires in COVID-19. The CDR3 consists of 17 residues. Germline assignment: CDR1 LGHNA and CDR2 YSLEER. V gave up 4 bases and J gave up 0 bases; unmatched junction bases: 6. The gene calls are TRBV4-3 and TRBJ2-6; 7 bases fit TRBD1. Sequenced: PBMCs or T cells enriched from blood (not recorded which). This clonotype originated in a woman aged 25 to 39 who had recovered from COVID-19. CDR3 sequence (DNA): TGCGCCAGCAGCCCGGGACAGACTAACTCTGGGGCCAACGTCCTGACTTTC. Translation gives CASSPGQTNSGANVLTF.